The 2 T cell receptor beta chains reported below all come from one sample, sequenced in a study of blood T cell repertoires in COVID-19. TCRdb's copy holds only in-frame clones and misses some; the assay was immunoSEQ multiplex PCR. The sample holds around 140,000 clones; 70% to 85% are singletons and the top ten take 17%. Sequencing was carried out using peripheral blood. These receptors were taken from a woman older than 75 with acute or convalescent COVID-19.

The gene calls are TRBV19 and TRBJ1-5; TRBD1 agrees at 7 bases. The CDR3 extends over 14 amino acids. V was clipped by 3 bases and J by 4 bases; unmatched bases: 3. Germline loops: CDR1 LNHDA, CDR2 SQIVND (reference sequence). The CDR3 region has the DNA TGTGCCAGTAGTATTGACAGGGCAAATCAGCCCCAGCATTTT. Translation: CASSIDRANQPQHF. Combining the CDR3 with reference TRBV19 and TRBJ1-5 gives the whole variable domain DGGITQSPKYLFRKEGQNVTLSCEQNLNHDAMYWYRQDPGQGLRLIYYSQIVNDFQKGDIAEGYSVSREKKESFPLTVTSAQKNPTAFYLCASSIDRANQPQHFGDGTRLSIL.

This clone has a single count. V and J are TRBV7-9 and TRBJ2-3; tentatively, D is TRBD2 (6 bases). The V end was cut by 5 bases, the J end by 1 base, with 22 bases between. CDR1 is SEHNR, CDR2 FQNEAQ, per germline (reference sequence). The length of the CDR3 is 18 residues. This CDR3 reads CASSRAWGRDFGTDTQYF. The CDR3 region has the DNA TGTGCCAGCAGCCGCGCTTGGGGCCGGGACTTCGGCACAGATACGCAGTATTTT.